This TCR beta chain came from a study of CD8 T cells in Susac syndrome (dated by TCRdb to the late 2010s). Turning to the overall study: The study used repertoire sequencing to test whether antigen drove CD8+ T cell activation and differentiation in Susac syndrome. Summary of the overall study and its limitations: The TCR sequencing and HLA analysis was acknowledged to have included a relatively small number of individuals.

RNA was extracted using the RNeasy kit, and about 0.5 to 1 microgram was reverse transcribed with random hexamers. TCR beta CDR3 regions were amplified with the immunoSEQ multiplex PCR assay covering 54 Vbeta and 13 Jbeta segments. To correct PCR amplification bias, a synthetic template baseline was used for both primer optimization and computational correction. The source study handled its data this way. Reads were annotated to V, D and J genes according to IMGT and were analyzed with immunoSEQ Analyzer, with only productive sequences retained. Clonality was computed as one minus Shannon entropy normalized by log2 of the number of productive unique sequences. For each patient and control, public and private clones were evaluated among the 100 most prevalent clones. Susac-specific clones were defined as absent from healthy and MS cohorts, 1052 published viral clones and other ImmuneACCESS disease sequences. TCRdb reprocessed the public reads (quality trimming at Q25 with fastp, clone calling with MiXCR) and kept in-frame beta chains. CDR3 protein sequences are deduplicated, and each keeps its most common genes and DNA. The V and J calls were determined by TCRdb, not by the authors. The sample table holds 300,000 or so distinct CDR3 sequences, of which 92% were seen once. The ten largest clones take up about 0.07% of the sample.

Measured from the cysteine to the phenylalanine, the CDR3 is 15 residues long. The sequence is cut down to CDR3 DNA, 45 bases in frame from base 1. Trimming removed 4 bases from V and 13 bases from J, leaving 25 bases between the germline ends. The germline V gene (reference sequence) provides CDR1 LNHNV and CDR2 YYDKDF. In the case of this clonotype: Which antigen it targets is not known. Qualities for individual bases were not recorded, and no much larger clone is one base off.

Peripheral blood CD8+ and CD4+ T cells from healthy donors, Susac syndrome patients and multiple sclerosis patients were profiled by high-throughput TCR beta sequencing. The multiple sclerosis controls were treatment-naive patients whose relapsing-remitting disease, either stable or active, fulfilled the revised McDonald criteria. CD8+ TEMRA cells were enriched by FACS, while bulk CD8+ and CD4+ T cells were purified by magnetic negative isolation. Blood was collected in EDTA tubes and processed within 24 hours, with PBMCs isolated through density gradient centrifugation. PBMCs intended for TCR sequencing were cryopreserved in liquid nitrogen and were subsequently thawed in a 37 degrees C water bath. A purity of at least 90% was achieved for sorted or isolated CD4+, CD8+ and CD8+ TEMRA cells.

In this chain, TRBV15 is recombined with TRBJ1-1, with a tentative D gene TRBD1 over 6 matching bases. Sequencing was carried out using CD4+ T cells from PBMCs. This receptor was taken from a human donor with multiple sclerosis. The CDR3 is CATSITAIRGLGGFF. DNA sequence: TGTGCCACCAGCATTACCGCAATCCGAGGACTAGGGGGTTTCTTT.